The entry that follows covers one T cell receptor (beta chain) sequence. Its target is unknown. The DNA ends 3 residues before the CDR3 does, and the rest of the CDR3 is filled in from the germline J gene. The germline V and J ends were trimmed by 4 bases and 10 bases, with 17 bases remaining between them. This CDR3 comprises 15 residues. Germline lookup yields CDR1 SGHTA and CDR2 FQGNSA. The source of the sample is a study of T cells in women clearing cervical HPV infection. The wider study: Cases were women with histologically confirmed HPV16-related CIN3 or worse, including 2 invasive cancers.

All donors had a single incident cervical HPV16 infection, not prevalent. Produced via immunoSEQ multiplex PCR; TCRdb's table is partial and in-frame only. This repertoire includes some 20,000 clones. Study-wide findings and caveats: Combining TCR richness with V gene abundances gave around 0.83 AUC.

The sequence was obtained from a woman aged 18-69 years with a cervical HPV16 infection that either progressed to CIN3+ or cleared (not recorded which). Input material: blood buffy coat. This sequence joins TRBV7-2 and TRBJ1-6, with D perhaps matching TRBD1 (6 bases). Partial CDR3 DNA: TGTGCCAGCAGCTCACCCCAAGGGGGTAGCTCACCC. Its translation is CASSSPQGGSSP. The whole CDR3 protein is CASSSPQGGSSPLHF.